These 26 T cell receptor beta chains were all obtained from the same sample, sequenced in a study of T-cell reconstitution after alpha-beta-depleted transplantation in children. Preparing the TCRbeta library involved the use of unique molecular identifiers. TCRdb itself ran the PCR reads through MiXCR, one entry per CDR3 protein. The sample yields fewer than 250,000 distinct CDR3 sequences, around 8% seen once. Sequencing was performed on PBMCs, mostly from graft donor cells, taken 180 days after TCRalphabeta/CD19-depleted stem cell transplant. These receptor sequences come from a male patient aged 5 to 17 who had a stem cell transplant for acute lymphoblastic leukemia, so the T cells may come from the graft donor.

Many counts were recorded for this clonotype. The rearrangement links TRBV6-6 to TRBJ2-7; 8 nucleotides line up with TRBD1. V lost 2 bases, J lost 4 bases, and 1 base stayed unmatched. The CDR3 contains 13 residues. Germline loops: CDR1 MNHNY, CDR2 SVGAGI (reference sequence). For the CDR3, the DNA is TGTGCCAGCAGTTACCGACAGGGGTACGAGCAGTACTTC. The encoded protein is CASSYRQGYEQYF.

This clonotype was observed many times. V usage is TRBV9 and J usage is TRBJ2-1; unclear D gene. V was clipped by 0 bases and J by 4 bases, with 5 bases between them. Looked up from germline, CDR1 is SGDLS and CDR2 is YYNGEE. The CDR3 has 13 residues. The CDR3 region is CASSVAIYNEQFF. The CDR3 DNA reads as TGTGCCAGCAGCGTAGCTATTTACAATGAGCAGTTCTTC.

This clonotype was recorded many times. In DNA form, the CDR3 reads TGTGCCAGCAGAGGACCGTACACCGGGGAGCTGTTTTTT. Translating gives CASRGPYTGELFF. This sequence joins TRBV7-9 and TRBJ2-2; no definite D call. The V gene lost 6 bases and the J gene lost 3 bases, with 8 bases spanning the gap. In germline, CDR1 is SEHNR, CDR2 FQNEAQ (reference sequence). The CDR3 extends over 13 amino acids.

The sample holds many counts of this clonotype. The V call is TRBV20-1, the J call TRBJ2-4; tentative D call: TRBD1 (5 bases). CDR1 is DFQATT, CDR2 SNEGSKA, per germline (reference sequence). The CDR3 is 12 amino acids. V was cut by 5 bases and J by 7 bases, with 12 bases left in between. The CDR3 nucleotides read TGCAGTGCTTCTGGAGACAGCAACATTCAGTACTTC. Its translation is CSASGDSNIQYF.

This clonotype was seen many times. The rearrangement links TRBV7-9 to TRBJ1-3; D is unresolved. Trimming took 7 bases from V and 0 from J, leaving 10 bases between them. The CDR3 is made up of 14 amino acids. Germline V lookup: CDR1 SEHNR, CDR2 FQNEAQ (reference sequence). CDR3 DNA sequence: TGTGCCAGCACGCCCTTCACCTCTGGAAACACCATATATTTT. As protein: CASTPFTSGNTIYF.

This clonotype was recorded many times. The V and J genes are TRBV11-2 and TRBJ2-1; tentative D call: TRBD1 (6 bases). Germline CDR1 and CDR2: SGHAT and FQNNGV. This CDR3 spans 15 amino acids. Trimming removed 1 base from V and 7 bases from J, with 14 bases in between. CDR3 sequence reads: CASSLGTRGGNEQFF. DNA of the CDR3: TGTGCCAGCAGCTTAGGGACCCGAGGGGGAAATGAGCAGTTCTTC.

The sample holds many counts of this clonotype. For the CDR3, the DNA is TGTGCCAGCAGCTTACTGGACAGCTTCTCTGGAAACACCATATATTTT. Its translation is CASSLLDSFSGNTIYF. This chain uses TRBV7-8 with TRBJ1-3; possibly TRBD1 for D (6 bases). V was shortened by 2 bases and J by 0 bases, with 11 bases between the two germline ends. Germline loops: CDR1 SGHVS, CDR2 FQNEAQ. This CDR3 spans 16 amino acids. The complete variable domain, with remaining parts taken from reference TRBV7-8 and TRBJ1-3, reads GAGVSQSPRYKVAKRGQDVALRCDPISGHVSLFWYQQALGQGPEFLTYFQNEAQLDKSGLPSDRFFAERPEGSVSTLKIQRTQQEDSAVYLCASSLLDSFSGNTIYFGEGSWLTVV.

This clonotype was seen at least ten times. V gene TRBV28 combines with J gene TRBJ2-1, with D possibly being TRBD1 or TRBD2 (5 bases each). Germline V gene data show CDR1 as MDHEN and CDR2 as SYDVKM. The CDR3 totals 14 residues. Trimming left V 3 bases short and J 6 bases short, with 12 bases between. Written as DNA, the CDR3 is TGTGCCAGCAGTTTCGGGGACCACCGCAATGAGCAGTTCTTC. This codes for CASSFGDHRNEQFF.

The table lists this clonotype with many counts. V is TRBV5-4 and J is TRBJ2-1; 13 bases match TRBD2. The CDR3 loop spans 18 amino acids. Germline CDR1 and CDR2: SGHNT and YYREEE (reference sequence). Trimming cost V 1 base and J 6 bases; bases outside gene matches: 10. The CDR3 region is CASSLSTSGRANPNEQFF. CDR3 sequence (DNA): TGTGCCAGCAGCTTGAGTACTAGCGGGAGGGCCAATCCCAATGAGCAGTTCTTC.

This rearrangement joins TRBV6-1 to TRBJ2-1, with D maybe TRBD1 (5 bases). The CDR3 covers 15 residues. Trimming left V 6 bases short and J 3 bases short, with 15 bases between. The V gene's germline CDR1 is MNHNS and CDR2 SASEGT. The CDR3 reads CASRIRQTFYNEQFF. DNA of the CDR3: TGTGCCAGCAGGATCCGACAGACCTTCTACAATGAGCAGTTCTTC.

This clonotype was seen ten or more times. The chain couples TRBV29-1 to TRBJ1-5; 9 nucleotides line up with TRBD1. The V gene's germline CDR1 is SQVTM and CDR2 ANQGSEA. With V trimmed by 6 bases and J by 6 bases, 9 bases remained unmatched. The length of the CDR3 is 14 residues. The CDR3 bases are TGCAGCGTAACTCACGGGACAGGGTTTCAGCCCCAGCATTTT. Residues: CSVTHGTGFQPQHF.

Many counts were recorded for this clonotype. This rearrangement joins TRBV7-6 to TRBJ2-2; perhaps TRBD1 as D (6 bases). The CDR3 is 14 amino acids. V was cut by 2 bases and J by 6 bases, with 10 bases left in between. In germline, CDR1 is SGHVS, CDR2 FNYEAQ. CDR3 amino acids: CASSLIYRAGELFF. The CDR3 region has the DNA TGTGCCAGCAGCTTAATCTACAGGGCCGGGGAGCTGTTTTTT.

This clonotype was counted at least ten times. The chain uses TRBV7-6 and TRBJ2-2, with D perhaps TRBD1 or TRBD2 (5 bases each). V shed 5 bases and J shed 4 bases, with 14 bases lying between them. Germline assignment: CDR1 SGHVS and CDR2 FNYEAQ. The CDR3 loop spans 15 amino acids. CDR3 nucleotides: TGTGCCAGCAGCGACCCGGGGCCGGTCACCGGGGAGCTGTTTTTT. Translation: CASSDPGPVTGELFF.

In its sample, this clonotype was seen many times. The chain carries TRBV23-1 and TRBJ2-5; 8 bases agree with TRBD2. TRBV23-1 qualifies as an ORF whose function is uncertain. V trimming: 0 bases; J trimming: 3 bases; junction bases outside the gene matches: 9. The length of the CDR3 is 17 residues. CDR3 sequence (DNA): TGCGCCAGCAGTCAATCGCTCCCGGGACTAGGTGAAGAGACCCAGTACTTC. This encodes CASSQSLPGLGEETQYF.

Notes on this clonotype: A much larger clone is a single base away; this may be a read error. DNA for the CDR3: TGTGCCAGCATCTGGATTAGGGGGAACACTGACGCTTTCTTT. Amino acid sequence: CASIWIRGNTDAFF. The chain combines TRBV6-1 with TRBJ1-1, with a weak D call TRBD1 (6 bases). The CDR3 runs 14 residues. Germline V lookup: CDR1 MNHNS, CDR2 SASEGT.

This clonotype came up many times. The chain joins TRBV5-1 to TRBJ2-5; 10 positions match TRBD2. With V trimmed by 7 bases and J by 3 bases, 6 bases remained unmatched. Per germline, CDR1 SGHRS and CDR2 YFSETQ. The CDR3 loop spans 14 amino acids. CDR3 protein: CASRHGLAEETQYF. In DNA, the CDR3 is TGCGCCAGCCGCCATGGACTAGCGGAAGAGACCCAGTACTTC.

In its sample, this clonotype was seen many times. The chain combines TRBV21-1 with TRBJ2-3; TRBD2, the D gene given by the table, was not confirmed from the DNA. TRBV21-1 is a pseudogene locus. The CDR3 totals 16 residues. CDR3 sequence: CGQQRQRGKHTDTQYF. The DNA of the CDR3 is TGTGGTCAGCAGCGGCAGCGGGGGAAACACACAGATACGCAGTATTTT.

Ten or more counts support this clonotype. The chain is built from TRBV29-1 and TRBJ2-2; D perhaps matches TRBD1 (5 bases). This CDR3 has 12 amino acids. Trimming stripped 7 bases from V and 1 base from J, with 7 bases between. The germline gives CDR1 SQVTM, CDR2 ANQGSEA. CDR3 protein: CSGGRNTGELFF. The CDR3 DNA reads TGCAGCGGGGGCCGGAACACCGGGGAGCTGTTTTTT.

This clonotype was recorded only once. The V gene is TRBV28, the J gene TRBJ1-5, with D unclear. The V gene's germline CDR1 is MDHEN and CDR2 SYDVKM. Trimming pared 4 bases from V and 3 bases from J, leaving 13 bases between. The CDR3 sequence is 15 residues long. CDR3 DNA sequence: TGTGCCAGCAGTTCCTTAGCGCCCCTCAATCAGCCCCAGCATTTT. It yields the protein CASSSLAPLNQPQHF.

This clonotype occurred many times. The chain is built from TRBV12-3 or TRBV12-4 and TRBJ2-5; D might be TRBD1 (6 bases). Trimming cost V 6 bases and J 0 bases, with 11 bases left between them. This CDR3 is built from 14 residues. CDR3 protein: CASSNRENQETQYF. CDR3 bases: TGTGCCAGCAGCAACAGGGAGAACCAAGAGACCCAGTACTTC.

This clonotype came up many times. The chain employs TRBV7-2 and TRBJ1-2; D remains ambiguous. Per the germline V gene, CDR1 is SGHTA and CDR2 is FQGNSA. The CDR3 is 13 residues long. V shed 2 bases and J shed 4 bases, with 8 bases lying between them. The CDR3 loop reads CASSLTGGYGYTF. In nucleotides, the CDR3 is TGTGCCAGCAGCTTAACGGGAGGCTATGGCTACACCTTC.

This clonotype was detected ten times or more. The J gene is TRBJ2-7, the V gene TRBV7-2; 11 nucleotides match TRBD1. Losses at the gene ends were 5 bases for V and 0 bases for J; bases not matched to a gene: 9. This CDR3 contains 17 residues. Looked up from germline, CDR1 is SGHTA and CDR2 is FQGNSA. The CDR3 loop is CASSGGQGAIFSYEQYF. CDR3 nucleotides: TGTGCCAGCAGCGGCGGACAGGGGGCAATCTTCTCCTACGAGCAGTACTTC.

In its sample, this clonotype was seen many times. V gene TRBV5-1 combines with J gene TRBJ2-7; 13 bases match TRBD2. CDR1 is SGHRS, CDR2 YFSETQ, per germline. The trim removed 4 bases at V and 0 bases at J, leaving 4 bases unmatched. CDR3 size: 16 residues. The CDR3 coding sequence is TGCGCCAGCAGCGTGGGACTAGCGGGGAACTCCTACGAGCAGTACTTC. It encodes CASSVGLAGNSYEQYF.

This clonotype was detected ten times or more. The chain has TRBV6-2 or TRBV6-3 and TRBJ2-6, with a tentative D call TRBD1 (5 bases). There are 16 residues in the CDR3. CDR1 is MNHEY and CDR2 is SVGEGT in the germline V gene. V lost 4 bases and J lost 0, with 10 bases in between. The DNA for the CDR3 is TGTGCCAGCAGTTTTTTGACAGCCTCTGGGGCCAACGTCCTGACTTTC. This translates into CASSFLTASGANVLTF.

This clonotype was observed a handful of times. The chain has TRBV7-3 and TRBJ2-6; D is uncertain. Trimming took off 2 bases at V and 2 bases at J, with 7 bases between the two ends. The germline CDR1 and CDR2 sequences are SGHTA and FQGTGA. The CDR3 is 15 residues long. CDR3 sequence (DNA): TGTGCCAGCAGCTTACCCGGACCTGGGGCCAACGTCCTGACTTTC. Its protein product is CASSLPGPGANVLTF.

This clonotype came up a few times. The CDR3 bases are TGTGCCAGCAGCTTAGTAGCAAGGGGCACTGAAGCTTTCTTT. Its translation: CASSLVARGTEAFF. J is TRBJ1-1 and V is TRBV7-6; a possible D gene is TRBD1 (5 bases). The CDR3 covers 14 residues. Germline loops: CDR1 SGHVS, CDR2 FNYEAQ. Trimming left V 1 base short and J 4 bases short, with 10 bases between.